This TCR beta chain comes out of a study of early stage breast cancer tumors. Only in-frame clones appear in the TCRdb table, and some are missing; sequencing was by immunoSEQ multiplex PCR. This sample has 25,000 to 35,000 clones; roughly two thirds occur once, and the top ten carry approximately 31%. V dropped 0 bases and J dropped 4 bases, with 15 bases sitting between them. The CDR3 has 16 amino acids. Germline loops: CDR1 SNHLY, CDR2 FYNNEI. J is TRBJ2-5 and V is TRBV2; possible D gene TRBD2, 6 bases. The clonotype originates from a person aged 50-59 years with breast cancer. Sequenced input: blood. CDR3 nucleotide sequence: TGTGCCAGCAGTGAAGCTTTCGGATTTAGCGGAGAGACCCAGTACTTC. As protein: CASSEAFGFSGETQYF.